This paragraph reports one T cell receptor beta chain. The data were taken from a study of blood T cell repertoires in COVID-19. Germline V lookup: CDR1 SGHTA, CDR2 FQGNSA. V lost 1 base to trimming and J lost 2 bases, with 9 bases between them. The CDR3 covers 14 residues. The assay was immunoSEQ multiplex PCR, and TCRdb's table has in-frame clones only and misses some. The table includes about 240,000 clones, around 90% detected once. The gene calls are TRBV7-2 and TRBJ2-7; no clear D gene. This clonotype was sampled from a man aged 55 to 70 who had recovered from COVID-19. Sequencing was performed on peripheral blood. CDR3 sequence (DNA): TGTGCCAGCAGCTTAGGGGTAGCTCCCTACGAGCAGTACGTC. Amino acids: CASSLGVAPYEQYV.